This entry describes one TCR beta chain. This sample was taken from a study of shared clonotypes between healthy human individuals. Produced via immunoSEQ multiplex PCR; TCRdb's table is partial and in-frame only. The data hold hundreds of thousands of clones, with approximately 75% observed a single time. Unmatched junction bases numbered 4, after V lost 5 bases and J lost 5 bases. CDR1 is SGHRS, CDR2 YFSETQ, per germline. The CDR3 is 14 amino acids. The chain carries TRBV5-1 and TRBJ1-5; TRBD1 matches 10 bases. The sample was memory CD4+ T cells sorted from blood. Stated subset: CD45RA-negative fraction. The sequence came from a woman between 25 and 40 years old in good health. The CDR3 reads CASRTGTGDQPQHF. CDR3 coding DNA: TGCGCCAGCAGGACCGGGACAGGGGATCAGCCCCAGCATTTT.